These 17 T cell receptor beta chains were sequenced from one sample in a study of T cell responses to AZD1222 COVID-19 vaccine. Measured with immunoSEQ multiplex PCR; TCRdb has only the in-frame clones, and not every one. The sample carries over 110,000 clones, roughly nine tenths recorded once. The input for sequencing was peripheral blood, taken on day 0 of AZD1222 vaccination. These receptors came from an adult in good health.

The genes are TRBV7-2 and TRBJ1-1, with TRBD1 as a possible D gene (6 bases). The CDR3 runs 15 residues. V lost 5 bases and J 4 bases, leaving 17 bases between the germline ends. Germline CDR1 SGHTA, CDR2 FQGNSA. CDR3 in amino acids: CASSQQQGPSTEAFF. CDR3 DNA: TGTGCCAGCAGCCAACAACAGGGCCCTAGCACTGAAGCTTTCTTT. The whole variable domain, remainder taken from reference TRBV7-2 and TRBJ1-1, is GAGVSQSPSNKVTEKGKDVELRCDPISGHTALYWYRQSLGQGLEFLIYFQGNSAPDKSGLPSDRFSAERTGGSVSTLTIQRTQQEDSAVYLCASSQQQGPSTEAFFGQGTRLTVV.

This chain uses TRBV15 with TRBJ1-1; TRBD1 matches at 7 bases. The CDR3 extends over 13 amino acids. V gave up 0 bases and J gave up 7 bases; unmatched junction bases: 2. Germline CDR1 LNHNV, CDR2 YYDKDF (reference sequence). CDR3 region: CATSRDRDSEAFF. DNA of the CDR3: TGTGCCACCAGCAGAGATAGGGACAGTGAAGCTTTCTTT. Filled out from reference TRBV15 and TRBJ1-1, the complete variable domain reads DAMVIQNPRYQVTQFGKPVTLSCSQTLNHNVMYWYQQKSSQAPKLLFHYYDKDFNNEADTPDNFQSRRPNTSFCFLDIRSPGLGDTAMYLCATSRDRDSEAFFGQGTRLTVV.

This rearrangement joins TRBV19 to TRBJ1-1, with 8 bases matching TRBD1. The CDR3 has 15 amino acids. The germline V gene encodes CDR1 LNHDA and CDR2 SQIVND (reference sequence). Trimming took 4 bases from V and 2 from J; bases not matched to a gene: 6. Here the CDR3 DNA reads TGTGCCAGTAGTACTTTTTCAGGGGGCAACACTGAAGCTTTCTTT. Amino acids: CASSTFSGGNTEAFF.

In DNA, the CDR3 is TGTGCCAGCAGTGACACAGGGATAGCTAATGAAAAACTGTTTTTT. This sequence encodes CASSDTGIANEKLFF. The chain couples TRBV2 to TRBJ1-4; D possibly corresponds to TRBD1 (6 bases). Germline V gives CDR1 SNHLY, CDR2 FYNNEI. V was clipped by 3 bases and J by 3 bases, with 11 bases between them. CDR3 length: 15 residues.

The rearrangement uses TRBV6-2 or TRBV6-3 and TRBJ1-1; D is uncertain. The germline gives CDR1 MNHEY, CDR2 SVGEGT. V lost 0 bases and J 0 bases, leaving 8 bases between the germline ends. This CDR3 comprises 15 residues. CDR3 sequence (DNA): TGTGCCAGCAGTTACTCCCAACACCTGAACACTGAAGCTTTCTTT. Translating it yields CASSYSQHLNTEAFF.

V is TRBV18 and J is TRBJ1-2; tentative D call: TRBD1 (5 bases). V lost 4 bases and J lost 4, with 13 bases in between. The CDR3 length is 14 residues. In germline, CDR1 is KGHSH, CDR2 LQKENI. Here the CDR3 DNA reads TGTGCCAGCTCACTATCGAATCAGGGCTATGGCTACACCTTC. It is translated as CASSLSNQGYGYTF. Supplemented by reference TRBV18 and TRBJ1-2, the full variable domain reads NAGVMQNPRHLVRRRGQEARLRCSPMKGHSHVYWYRQLPEEGLKFMVYLQKENIIDESGMPKERFSAEFPKEGPSILRIQQVVRGDSAAYFCASSLSNQGYGYTFGSGTRLTVV.

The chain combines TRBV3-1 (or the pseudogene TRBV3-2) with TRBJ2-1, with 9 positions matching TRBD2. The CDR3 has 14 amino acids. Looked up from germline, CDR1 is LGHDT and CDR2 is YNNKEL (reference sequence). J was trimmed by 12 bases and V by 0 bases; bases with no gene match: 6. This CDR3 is CASSQDSSGSWQFF. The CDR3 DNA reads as TGTGCCAGCAGCCAAGATAGTAGCGGGAGTTGGCAGTTCTTC.

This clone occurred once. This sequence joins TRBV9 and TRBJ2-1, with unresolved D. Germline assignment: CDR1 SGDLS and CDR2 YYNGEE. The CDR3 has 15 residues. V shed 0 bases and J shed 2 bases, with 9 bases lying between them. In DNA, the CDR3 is TGTGCCAGCAGCGTAGGGACCGGAACCTACAATGAGCAGTTCTTC. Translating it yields CASSVGTGTYNEQFF.

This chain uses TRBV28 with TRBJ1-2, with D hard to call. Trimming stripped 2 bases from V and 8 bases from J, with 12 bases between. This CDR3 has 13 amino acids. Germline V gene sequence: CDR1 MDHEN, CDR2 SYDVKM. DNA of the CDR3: TGTGCCAGCAGTTTAACCCAGGACCGAGGCTACACCTTC. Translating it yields CASSLTQDRGYTF.

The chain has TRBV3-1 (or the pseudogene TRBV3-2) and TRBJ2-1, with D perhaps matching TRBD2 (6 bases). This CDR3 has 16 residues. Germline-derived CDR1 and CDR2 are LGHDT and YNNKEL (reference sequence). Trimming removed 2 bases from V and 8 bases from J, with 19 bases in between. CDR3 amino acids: CASSQLPPTRGHEQFF. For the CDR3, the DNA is TGTGCCAGCAGCCAACTACCCCCGACTAGGGGCCATGAGCAGTTCTTC.

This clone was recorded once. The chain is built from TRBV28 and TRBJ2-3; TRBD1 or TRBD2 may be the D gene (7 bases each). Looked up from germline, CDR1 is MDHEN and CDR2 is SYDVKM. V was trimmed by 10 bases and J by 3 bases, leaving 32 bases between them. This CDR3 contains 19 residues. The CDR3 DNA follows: TGTGCCACCCGGGACAGTTTTCGGGTTGCGGGAGCCTCGACAGATACGCAGTATTTT. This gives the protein CATRDSFRVAGASTDTQYF.

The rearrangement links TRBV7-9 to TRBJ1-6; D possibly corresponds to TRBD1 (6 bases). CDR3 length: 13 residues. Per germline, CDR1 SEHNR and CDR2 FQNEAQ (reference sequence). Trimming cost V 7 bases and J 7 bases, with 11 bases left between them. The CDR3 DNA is TGTGCCAGCAAACCAGGGGAGAATTCACCCCTCCACTTT. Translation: CASKPGENSPLHF.

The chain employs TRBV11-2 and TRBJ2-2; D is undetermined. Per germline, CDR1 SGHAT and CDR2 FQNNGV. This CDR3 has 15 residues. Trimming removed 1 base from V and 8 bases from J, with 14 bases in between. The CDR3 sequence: CASSLVVRAQGELFF. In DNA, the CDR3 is TGTGCCAGCAGCTTAGTGGTTAGAGCCCAAGGGGAGCTGTTTTTT.

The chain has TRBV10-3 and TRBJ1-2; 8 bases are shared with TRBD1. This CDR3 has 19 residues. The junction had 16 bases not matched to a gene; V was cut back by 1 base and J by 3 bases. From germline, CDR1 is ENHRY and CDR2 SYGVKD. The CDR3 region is CAISEFTYDAGTGDYGYTF. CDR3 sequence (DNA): TGTGCCATCAGTGAGTTCACATATGACGCCGGGACAGGTGACTATGGCTACACCTTC.

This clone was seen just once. CDR3: CASSLMNTGELFF. The CDR3 bases are TGTGCCAGCAGTTTAATGAACACCGGGGAGCTGTTTTTT. The genes are TRBV7-9 and TRBJ2-2; no clear D gene. The CDR3 runs 13 residues. Germline V gives CDR1 SEHNR, CDR2 FQNEAQ (reference sequence). V lost 6 bases and J 1 base, leaving 6 bases between the germline ends.

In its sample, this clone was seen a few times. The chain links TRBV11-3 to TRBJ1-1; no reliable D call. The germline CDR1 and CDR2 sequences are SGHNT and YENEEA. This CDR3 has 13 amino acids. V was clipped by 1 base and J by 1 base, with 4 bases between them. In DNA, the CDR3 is TGTGCCAGCAGCTTAGTCCGGAACACTGAAGCTTTCTTT. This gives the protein CASSLVRNTEAFF.

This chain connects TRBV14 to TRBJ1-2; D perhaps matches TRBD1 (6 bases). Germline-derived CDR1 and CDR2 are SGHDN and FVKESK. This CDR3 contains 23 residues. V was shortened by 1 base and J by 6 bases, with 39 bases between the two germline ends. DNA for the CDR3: TGTGCCAGCAGCCAAGTGGGACATCCGGATAACTATGGCTACATCGAGGGGAGAAATGGCTACACCTTC. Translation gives CASSQVGHPDNYGYIEGRNGYTF.